Reported below is one T cell receptor (beta chain). This entry belongs to a study of T cell responses to AZD1222 COVID-19 vaccine. Profiled with immunoSEQ multiplex PCR; TCRdb holds only in-frame clones, not every one. The sample contains 140,000 to 150,000 clones, about 91% of which appear only once. The germline CDR1 and CDR2 sequences are SGHTA and FQGNSA. The CDR3 has 15 amino acids. V was clipped by 1 base and J by 7 bases, with 17 bases between them. This clonotype was obtained from an adult in good health. The specimen comprised peripheral blood, sampled on day 0 of AZD1222 vaccination. This chain uses TRBV7-2 with TRBJ2-7; perhaps TRBD2 as D (7 bases). CDR3 sequence (DNA): TGTGCCAGCAGCTTAGAAGCGGGGTTTACAGGGGAGCAGTACTTC. It is translated as CASSLEAGFTGEQYF.